The entry below gives a single T cell receptor beta chain sequence along with its context. Antigen specificity is unknown. These data originate in a study of cytomegalovirus exposure and HLA in healthy donors. In the PCR, 60 Vbeta and 13 Jbeta primers were used. Sequenced by immunoSEQ multiplex PCR; TCRdb stores in-frame clones only, minus some. The data show approximately 170,000 clones, with approximately 80% seen just once and over 2.5% held by the top ten. Study conclusions and caveats: According to an earlier analysis, most TCR beta V segments yielded productive rearrangements about 87% or about 30% of the time. On later analysis, the bulk of CMV-associated TCR beta chains appeared to be HLA-restricted.

Per germline, CDR1 LNHDA and CDR2 SQIVND (reference sequence). With 3 bases clipped from V and 1 base from J, the junction kept 9 bases outside the gene matches. The CDR3 contains 16 residues. The chain uses TRBV19 and TRBJ2-7; TRBD2 agrees at 7 bases. Sequenced: PBMCs. The clonotype was recovered from a middle-aged woman in good health and CMV-seropositive. The CDR3 DNA sequence: TGTGCCAGTAGTATTAAGATCGGAGCGGGGTCCTACGAGCAGTACTTC. Its translation: CASSIKIGAGSYEQYF.